The sample holds a few counts of the clone carrying this T cell receptor beta chain. Its antigen is still unknown. The CDR3 extends over 14 amino acids. CDR1 and CDR2 from the germline V gene are MDHEN and SYDVKM. Trimming removed 5 bases at V and 4 bases at J, with 11 bases between. The sample belongs to a study of glioma-infiltrating T cells. Amplification of TCR alpha and beta CDR3 regions from RNA used iRepertoire nested multiplex PCR. Input was 100-400 ng of tissue mRNA or PBMC total RNA. TCRdb reanalysed the multiplex PCR reads using MiXCR and keeps one entry per CDR3 protein. The profile shows under 150,000 distinct CDR3 sequences, approximately 39% of them singletons. The study's findings and limits: Gliomas, especially low-grade, showed above-expected tissue-blood divergence; non-neoplastic patients showed below. Tissue and blood shared very few CDR3 sequences.

The rearrangement links TRBV28 to TRBJ1-4, with D maybe TRBD1 (6 bases). This receptor was obtained from a human donor with low-grade glioma or glioblastoma, undergoing nonglioma brain surgery, or in good health (not recorded which). The sample comprised glioma tissue, nonneoplastic brain tissue, or PBMCs (not recorded which). The CDR3 DNA sequence: TGTGCCAGCAGTATACAGGGCCGTAATGAAAAACTGTTTTTT. Translating gives CASSIQGRNEKLFF.